The entry below gives a single TCR beta chain sequence along with its context. The data stem from a study of cytomegalovirus exposure and HLA in healthy donors. At the level of the study: Earlier results showed approximately 120 million unique TCR beta sequences derived from about 179 million T cells. Of around 400 genotyped donors, 80% to 85% grouped in the Caucasian-associated ancestry cluster.

V dropped 6 bases and J dropped 6; count of bases not matched to a gene: 13. The CDR3 totals 16 residues. Germline loops: CDR1 MDHEN, CDR2 SYDVKM. 13 Jbeta primers and 60 Vbeta primers were used for the PCR. Profiling relied on immunoSEQ multiplex PCR, and the TCRdb table lists in-frame clones only, not all of them. The data show over 100,000 clones, with approximately 72% seen just once and 1.5% held by the top ten. The chain is built from TRBV28 and TRBJ1-5, with 8 bases aligning to TRBD1. The clonotype comes from a man aged 18 to 30 in good health and CMV-seronegative. Sequenced: PBMCs. The CDR3 loop reads CASSPSQGAPGQPQHF. The CDR3 bases are TGTGCCAGCAGCCCGTCTCAGGGGGCGCCGGGTCAGCCCCAGCATTTT. The variable domain in full, completed from reference TRBV28 and TRBJ1-5, reads DVKVTQSSRYLVKRTGEKVFLECVQDMDHENMFWYRQDPGLGLRLIYFSYDVKMKEKGDIPEGYSVSREKKERFSLILESASTNQTSMYLCASSPSQGAPGQPQHFGDGTRLSIL.